Listed here is a single T cell receptor (beta chain). Its target is unknown. The germline gives CDR1 SEHNR, CDR2 FQNEAQ (reference sequence). The CDR3 sequence is 16 residues long. The sample comes from a study of CXCR3-negative and CXCR3-positive naive CD8 T cells. Phenotypically, naive CD8+ T cells corresponded to CD45RO-CCR7+CD27+CD95-. Overall study findings and caveats: CD5 surface expression was similar among naive subsets, and TCR strength was estimated by inference from TRB CDR3 properties. Whereas memory cells differed, naive CXCR3-negative and CXCR3-positive cells shared similar TRBV-TRBJ usage. Diversity ran similarly high across both naive subsets but far lower in memory CD8+ cells. CXCR3-positive naive cells had more hydrophobic TRB CDR3s than CXCR3-negative naive cells.

With UMI labels, 5' RACE was used to prepare the TRB cDNA libraries. Reprocessing the 5' RACE reads, TCRdb reports a single entry for every CDR3 protein and omits DNA. This sample carries tens of thousands of distinct CDR3 sequences, with more than 0.5% going to the ten biggest clones. The source is a human donor in good health. Some clones in this sample may be carry-over from other donors' samples. The chain carries TRBV7-9 and TRBJ2-1. The source material was naive CXCR3+ CD8+ T cells from blood. Subset in this sample: CD45RO-CCR7+CD27+CD95- naive CD8+ T cells expressing CXCR3 (TNR3+). CDR3 sequence: CASSTESVSSYNEQFF.